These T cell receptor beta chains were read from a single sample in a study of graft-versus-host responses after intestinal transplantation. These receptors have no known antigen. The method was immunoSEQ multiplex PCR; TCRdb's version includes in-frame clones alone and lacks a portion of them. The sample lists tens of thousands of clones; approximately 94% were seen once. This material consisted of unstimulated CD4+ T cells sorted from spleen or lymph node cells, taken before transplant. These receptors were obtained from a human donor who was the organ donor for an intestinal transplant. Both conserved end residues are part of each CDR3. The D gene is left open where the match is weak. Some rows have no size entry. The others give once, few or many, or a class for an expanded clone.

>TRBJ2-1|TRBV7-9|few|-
TGTGCCAGCAGCTTGGCGGACCTCTACAATGAGCAGTTCTTC
CASSLADLYNEQFF
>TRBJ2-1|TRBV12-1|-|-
TGTGCCAGCAGCGGGTCTAGCGGGGGGGCCAATGAGCAGTTCTTC
CASSGSSGGANEQFF
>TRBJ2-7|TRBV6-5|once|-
TGTGCCAGCAGCCCCGGACACGTTAGCTCCTACGAGCAGTACTTC
CASSPGHVSSYEQYF
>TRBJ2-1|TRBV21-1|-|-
TGTGCCAGCAGCAAGGTGGCCTGGACCCGCGCGGTGGTTGAGCAGTTCTTC
CASSKVAWTRAVVEQFF
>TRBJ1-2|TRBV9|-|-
TGTGCCAGCAGCGTAGTACAATATGGCTACACCTTC
CASSVVQYGYTF
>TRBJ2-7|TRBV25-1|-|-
TGTGCCAGCAGTGAATCCGGGGGTGTAGTACGGCAGTACTTC
CASSESGGVVRQYF
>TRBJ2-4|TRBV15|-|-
TGTGCCACCAGCGCAGGGGCAGGGAACATTCAGTACTTC
CATSAGAGNIQYF
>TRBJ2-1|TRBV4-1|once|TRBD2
TGCGCCAGCAGCCAAGGGCCTAGCGGGGGGCGCCGGGGGTATAATGAGCAGTTCTTC
CASSQGPSGGRRGYNEQFF
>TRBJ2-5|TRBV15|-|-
TGTGCCACCAGCAAAGGGAGTCAAGAGACCCAGTACTTC
CATSKGSQETQYF
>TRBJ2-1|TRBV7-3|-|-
TGTGCCAGCAGTCCTTACCTAGGGGTTAGCTCCTACAATGAGCAGTTCTTC
CASSPYLGVSSYNEQFF
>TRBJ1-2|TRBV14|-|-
TGTGCCAGCAGCCAAGAGGTCGAGTATGGGGGCTACACCTTC
CASSQEVEYGGYTF
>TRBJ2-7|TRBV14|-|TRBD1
TGTGCCAGCAGCCCGCGGACAGGGGCCTCCTACGAGCAGTACTTC
CASSPRTGASYEQYF
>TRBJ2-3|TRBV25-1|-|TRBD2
TGTGCCAGCCGACTAGCGGGGGCTGGGGATACGCAGTATTTT
CASRLAGAGDTQYF
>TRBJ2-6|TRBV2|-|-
TGTGCCAGCAGCCCTACGCCGGGCGGGTCTGGGGCCAACGTCCTGACTTTC
CASSPTPGGSGANVLTF
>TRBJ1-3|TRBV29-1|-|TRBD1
TGCAGCGTTGGGCTTGACAGGGGGCCTGGAAACACCATATATTTT
CSVGLDRGPGNTIYF
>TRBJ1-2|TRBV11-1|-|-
TGTGCCAGCAGCTTGGTACCCGGGACAACCTACTATGGCTACACCTTC
CASSLVPGTTYYGYTF
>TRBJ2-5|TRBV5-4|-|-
TGTGCCAGCACCGGGACGGAAGAGACCCAGTACTTC
CASTGTEETQYF
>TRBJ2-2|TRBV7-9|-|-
TGTGCCAGCAATACCTACTGGGACCGAGCGAACACCGGGGAGCTGTTTTTT
CASNTYWDRANTGELFF
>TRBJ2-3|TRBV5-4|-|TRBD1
TGTGCCAGCAGCTTCCGACAGGGCTCCACAGATACGCAGTATTTT
CASSFRQGSTDTQYF
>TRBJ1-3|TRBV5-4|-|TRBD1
TGTGCCAGCAGCTCTCAACAGGGGGTGAACTCTGGAAACACCATATATTTT
CASSSQQGVNSGNTIYF
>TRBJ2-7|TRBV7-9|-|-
TGTGCCAGCAGCTATGACAGGCACTACGAGCAGTACTTC
CASSYDRHYEQYF
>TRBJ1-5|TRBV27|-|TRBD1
TGTGCCAGCAGTCCCCGGACAGGGCAAGGTGTTCAGCCCCAGCATTTT
CASSPRTGQGVQPQHF
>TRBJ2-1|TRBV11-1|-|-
TGTGCCAGCAGCTTAAGTTTTGCGGACAATGAGCAGTTCTTC
CASSLSFADNEQFF
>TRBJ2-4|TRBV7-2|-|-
TGTGCCAGCAGCTTAGTTTTGTCGGGGGGCCCCAAAAACATTCAGTACTTC
CASSLVLSGGPKNIQYF
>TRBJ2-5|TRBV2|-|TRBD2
TGTGCCAGCAGTGAGGAAGCGGGGGGCGGAGAGACCCAGTACTTC
CASSEEAGGGETQYF
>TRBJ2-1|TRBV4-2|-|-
TGTGCCAGCAGCCAAGATCAGGCGGGCGTCCGGCAGTTCTTC
CASSQDQAGVRQFF
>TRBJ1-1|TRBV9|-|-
TGTGCCAGCAGCCCTCAGGGAGGGAACACTGAAGCTTTCTTT
CASSPQGGNTEAFF
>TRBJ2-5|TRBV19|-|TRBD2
TGTGCCAGTAGTCCAGCGGGACGGACTCAAGAGACCCAGTACTTC
CASSPAGRTQETQYF
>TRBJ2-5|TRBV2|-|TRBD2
TGTGCCAGCAGTCGGACTAGCGGGGGGGCACAAGAGACCCAGTACTTC
CASSRTSGGAQETQYF
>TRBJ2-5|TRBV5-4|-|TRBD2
TGTGCCAGCAGCTTGATTGGGGGGGGAGTTTTAGGGACCCAGTACTTC
CASSLIGGGVLGTQYF
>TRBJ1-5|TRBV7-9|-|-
TGTGCCAGCAGCCGACAGGGCAATCAGCCCCAGCATTTT
CASSRQGNQPQHF
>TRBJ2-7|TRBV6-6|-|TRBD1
TGTGCCAGCAGCCGATCAGGGGGCGGGAATGTCGAGCAGTACTTC
CASSRSGGGNVEQYF
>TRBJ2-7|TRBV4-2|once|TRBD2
TGTGCCAGCAGCCCAGAGACTAGCGGGGGCCTCTCCTACGAGCAGTACTTC
CASSPETSGGLSYEQYF
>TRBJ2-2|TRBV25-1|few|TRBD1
TGTGCCAGCAGTGTTGACAGGGGGGGGGCCGGGGAGCTGTTTTTT
CASSVDRGGAGELFF
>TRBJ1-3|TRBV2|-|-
TGTGCCAGCAGTGGGGGATCGGGGGCTCTCTCTGGAAACACCATATATTTT
CASSGGSGALSGNTIYF
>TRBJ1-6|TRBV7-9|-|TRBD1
TGTGCCAGCAGCTTAGGGCGGGACAGAGGATCCGGTTCACCCCTCCACTTT
CASSLGRDRGSGSPLHF
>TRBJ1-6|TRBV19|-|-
TGTGCCAGTAGTAGTTACTCCTATAATTCACCCCTCCACTTT
CASSSYSYNSPLHF
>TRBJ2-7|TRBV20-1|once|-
TGCAGTGCCTCCAGGGGTAACGAGCAGTACTTC
CSASRGNEQYF
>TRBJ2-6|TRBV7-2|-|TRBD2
TGTGCCAGCAGCATTAGCGGGGGAGGTGGGGCCAACGTCCTGACTTTC
CASSISGGGGANVLTF
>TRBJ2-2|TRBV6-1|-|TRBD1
TGTGCCAGCATCACCGGGACAGCTTACACCGGGGAGCTGTTTTTT
CASITGTAYTGELFF